The sequence of this TCR beta chain was determined in a study of blood T cells in healthy people across ages. The wider study: For every two T cells, template switching captured about one barcoded beta molecule. Study-wide points: Older age went with lower TCR beta diversity per million T cells, in a roughly linear way.

As for this clonotype: Antigen unknown.

The CDR3 spans 14 residues. J was trimmed by 4 bases and V by 4 bases; bases with no gene match: 3. Combining a sample-barcoded 5' primer with a J-beta primer mix, a second PCR ran for 7 to 11 cycles. All cDNA molecules were each tagged by a template-switch adaptor with 12 random nucleotides. TCRdb ran MiXCR on the 5' RACE reads and lists one entry per CDR3 protein. Among some 1.5 million distinct CDR3 sequences listed, about 42% were seen once. The specimen sequenced was blood. The chain employs TRBV12-3 or TRBV12-4 and TRBJ1-3; TRBD1 agrees at 8 bases. The source is a woman aged 18-29 years in good health. CDR3 sequence reads: CASSSRGRGNTIYF. The CDR3 DNA reads TGTGCCAGCAGTTCCAGGGGGCGAGGAAACACCATATATTTT.